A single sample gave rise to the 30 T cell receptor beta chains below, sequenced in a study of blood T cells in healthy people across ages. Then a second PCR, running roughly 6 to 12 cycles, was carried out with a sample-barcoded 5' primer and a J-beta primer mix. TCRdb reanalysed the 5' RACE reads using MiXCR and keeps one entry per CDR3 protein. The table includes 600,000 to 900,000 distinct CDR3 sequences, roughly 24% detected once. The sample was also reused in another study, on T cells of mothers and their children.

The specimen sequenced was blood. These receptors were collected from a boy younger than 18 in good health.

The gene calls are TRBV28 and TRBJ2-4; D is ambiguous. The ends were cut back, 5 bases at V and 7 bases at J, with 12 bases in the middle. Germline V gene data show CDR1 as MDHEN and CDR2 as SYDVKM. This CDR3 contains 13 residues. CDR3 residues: CASSRPPENIQYF. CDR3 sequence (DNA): TGTGCCAGCAGTAGGCCCCCAGAGAACATTCAGTACTTC.

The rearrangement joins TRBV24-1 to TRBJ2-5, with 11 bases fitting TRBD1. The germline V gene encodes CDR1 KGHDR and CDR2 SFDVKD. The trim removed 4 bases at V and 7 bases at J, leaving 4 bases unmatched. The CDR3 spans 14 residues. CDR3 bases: TGTGCCACCAGTGAATCCGGGACAGGGGGGACCCAGTACTTC. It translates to CATSESGTGGTQYF.

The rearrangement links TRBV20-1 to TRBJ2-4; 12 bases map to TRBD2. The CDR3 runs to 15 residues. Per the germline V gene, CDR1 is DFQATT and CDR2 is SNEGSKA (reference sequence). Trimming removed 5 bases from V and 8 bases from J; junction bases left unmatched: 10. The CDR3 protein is CSAEETSGGPDIQYF. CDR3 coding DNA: TGCAGTGCTGAGGAGACTAGCGGGGGTCCGGACATTCAGTACTTC.

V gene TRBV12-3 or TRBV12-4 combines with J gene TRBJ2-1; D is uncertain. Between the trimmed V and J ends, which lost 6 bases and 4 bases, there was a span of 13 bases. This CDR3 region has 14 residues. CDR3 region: CASSSISRYNEQFF. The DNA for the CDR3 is TGTGCCAGCAGCTCGATTTCGCGATACAATGAGCAGTTCTTC.

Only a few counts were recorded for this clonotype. CDR3 coding DNA: TGTGCCTGGAGTGTTTCCGGGTTCGGCAATCAGCCCCAGCATTTT. This sequence encodes CAWSVSGFGNQPQHF. This chain joins TRBV30 and TRBJ1-5; D ambiguous. The CDR3 runs 15 residues. Germline loops: CDR1 GTSNPN, CDR2 SVGIG (reference sequence). Trimming took 0 bases from V and 2 from J, leaving 11 bases between them.

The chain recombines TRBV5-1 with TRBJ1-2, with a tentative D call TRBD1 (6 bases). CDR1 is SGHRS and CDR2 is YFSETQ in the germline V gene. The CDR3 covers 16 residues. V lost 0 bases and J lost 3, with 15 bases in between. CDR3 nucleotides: TGCGCCAGCAGCTTGGAGGCGGGGGCCGATTACTATGGCTACACCTTC. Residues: CASSLEAGADYYGYTF. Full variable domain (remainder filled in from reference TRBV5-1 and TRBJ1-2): KAGVTQTPRYLIKTRGQQVTLSCSPISGHRSVSWYQQTPGQGLQFLFEYFSETQRNKGNFPGRFSGRQFSNSRSEMNVSTLELGDSALYLCASSLEAGADYYGYTFGSGTRLTVV.

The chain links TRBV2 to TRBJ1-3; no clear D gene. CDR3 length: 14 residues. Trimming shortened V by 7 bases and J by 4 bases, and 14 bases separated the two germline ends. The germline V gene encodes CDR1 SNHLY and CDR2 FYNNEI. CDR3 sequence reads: CASKGGGAGNTIYF. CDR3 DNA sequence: TGTGCCAGCAAGGGTGGTGGAGCCGGAAACACCATATATTTT.

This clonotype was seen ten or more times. In nucleotides, the CDR3 is TGTGCCAGCAGCCAGCGGGGGGGCCCTCAAGAGACCCAGTACTTC. Amino acids: CASSQRGGPQETQYF. The rearrangement joins TRBV3-1 to TRBJ2-5, with 9 bases identical to TRBD2. Germline lookup yields CDR1 LGHDT and CDR2 YNNKEL (reference sequence). This CDR3 spans 15 amino acids. V lost 3 bases to trimming and J lost 2 bases; unmatched junction nucleotides: 4.

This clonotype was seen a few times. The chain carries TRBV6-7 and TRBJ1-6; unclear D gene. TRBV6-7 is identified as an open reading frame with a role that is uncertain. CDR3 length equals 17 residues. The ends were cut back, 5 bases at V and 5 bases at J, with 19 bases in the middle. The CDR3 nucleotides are TGTGCCAGCAGTATACTACCGGTGCCAGGAAATAATTCACCCCTCCACTTT. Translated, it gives CASSILPVPGNNSPLHF.

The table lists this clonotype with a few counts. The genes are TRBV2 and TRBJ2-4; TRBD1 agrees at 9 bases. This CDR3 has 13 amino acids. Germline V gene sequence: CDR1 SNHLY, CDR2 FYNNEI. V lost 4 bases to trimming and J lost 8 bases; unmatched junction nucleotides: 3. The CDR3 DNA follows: TGTGCCAGCAGTGGACAGGGGGAGGACATTCAGTACTTC. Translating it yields CASSGQGEDIQYF.

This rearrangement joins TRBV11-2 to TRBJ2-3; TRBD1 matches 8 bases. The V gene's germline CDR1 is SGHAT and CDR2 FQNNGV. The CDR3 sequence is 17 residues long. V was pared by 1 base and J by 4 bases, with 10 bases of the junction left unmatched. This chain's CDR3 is CASSLARQGSGADTQYF. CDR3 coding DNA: TGTGCCAGCAGCTTAGCCCGACAGGGGAGTGGTGCAGATACGCAGTATTTT. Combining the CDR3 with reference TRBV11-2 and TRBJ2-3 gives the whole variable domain EAGVAQSPRYKIIEKRQSVAFWCNPISGHATLYWYQQILGQGPKLLIQFQNNGVVDDSQLPKDRFSAERLKGVDSTLKIQPAKLEDSAVYLCASSLARQGSGADTQYFGPGTRLTVL.

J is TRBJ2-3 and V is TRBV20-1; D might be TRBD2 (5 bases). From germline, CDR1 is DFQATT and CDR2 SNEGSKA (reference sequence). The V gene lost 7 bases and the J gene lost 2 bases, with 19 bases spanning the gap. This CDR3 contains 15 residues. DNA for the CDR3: TGCAGTGGCAAGGAGGATCGGCGGCTCACAGATACGCAGTATTTT. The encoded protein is CSGKEDRRLTDTQYF.

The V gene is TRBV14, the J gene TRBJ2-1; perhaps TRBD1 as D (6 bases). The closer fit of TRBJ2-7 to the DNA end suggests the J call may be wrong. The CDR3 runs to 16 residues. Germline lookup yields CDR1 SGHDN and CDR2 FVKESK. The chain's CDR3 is CASSHSRQGRRYEQYF. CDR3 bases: TGTGCCAGCAGCCATTCACGTCAGGGGCGCAGGTACGAGCAGTACTTC.

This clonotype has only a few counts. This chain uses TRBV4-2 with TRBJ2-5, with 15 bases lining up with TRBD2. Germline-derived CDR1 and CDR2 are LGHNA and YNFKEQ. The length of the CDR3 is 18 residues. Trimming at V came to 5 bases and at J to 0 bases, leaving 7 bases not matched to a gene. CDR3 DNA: TGTGCCAGCAGCGATCGGACTAGCGGGGGGGCCCACCAAGAGACCCAGTACTTC. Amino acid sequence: CASSDRTSGGAHQETQYF.

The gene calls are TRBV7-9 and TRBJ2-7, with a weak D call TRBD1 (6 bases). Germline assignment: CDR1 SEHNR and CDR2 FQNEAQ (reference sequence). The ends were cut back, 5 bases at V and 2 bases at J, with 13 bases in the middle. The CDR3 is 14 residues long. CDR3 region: CASSVTGPTYEQYF. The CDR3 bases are TGTGCCAGCAGCGTGACAGGACCTACCTACGAGCAGTACTTC.

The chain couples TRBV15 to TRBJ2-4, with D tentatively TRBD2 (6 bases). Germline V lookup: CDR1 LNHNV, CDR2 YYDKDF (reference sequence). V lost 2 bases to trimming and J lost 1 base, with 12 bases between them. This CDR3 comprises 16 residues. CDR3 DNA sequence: TGTGCCACCAGCAGACAGGGACTTAGGGCCAAAAACATTCAGTACTTC. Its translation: CATSRQGLRAKNIQYF.

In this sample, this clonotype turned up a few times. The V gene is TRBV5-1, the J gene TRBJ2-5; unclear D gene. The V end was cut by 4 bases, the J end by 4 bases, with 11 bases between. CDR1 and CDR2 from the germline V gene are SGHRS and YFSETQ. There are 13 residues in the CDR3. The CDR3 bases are TGCGCCAGCAGCCTCCAGGCTAGAGAGACCCAGTACTTC. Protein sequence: CASSLQARETQYF.

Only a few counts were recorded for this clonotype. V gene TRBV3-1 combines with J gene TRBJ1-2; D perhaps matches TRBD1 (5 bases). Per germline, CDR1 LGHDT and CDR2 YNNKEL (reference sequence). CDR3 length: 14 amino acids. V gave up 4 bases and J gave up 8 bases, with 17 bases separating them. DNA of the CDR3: TGTGCCAGCAGCCCCTGGGACGACCGGGGCGGCTACACCTTC. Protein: CASSPWDDRGGYTF.

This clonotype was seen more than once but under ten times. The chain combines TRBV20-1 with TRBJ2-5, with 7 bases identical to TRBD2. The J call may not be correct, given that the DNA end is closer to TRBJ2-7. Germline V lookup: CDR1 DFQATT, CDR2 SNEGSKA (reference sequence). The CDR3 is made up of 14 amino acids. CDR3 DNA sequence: TGCAGTGCTAGGGAGCGGGACTATTCCTACGAGCAGTACTTC. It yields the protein CSARERDYSYEQYF.

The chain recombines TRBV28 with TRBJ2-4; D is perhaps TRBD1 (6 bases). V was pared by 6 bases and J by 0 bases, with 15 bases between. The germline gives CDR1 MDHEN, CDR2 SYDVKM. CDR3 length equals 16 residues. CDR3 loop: CASSPDSTIAKNIQYF. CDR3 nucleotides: TGTGCCAGCAGCCCGGACAGCACCATAGCCAAAAACATTCAGTACTTC. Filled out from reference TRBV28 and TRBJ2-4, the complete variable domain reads DVKVTQSSRYLVKRTGEKVFLECVQDMDHENMFWYRQDPGLGLRLIYFSYDVKMKEKGDIPEGYSVSREKKERFSLILESASTNQTSMYLCASSPDSTIAKNIQYFGAGTRLSVL.

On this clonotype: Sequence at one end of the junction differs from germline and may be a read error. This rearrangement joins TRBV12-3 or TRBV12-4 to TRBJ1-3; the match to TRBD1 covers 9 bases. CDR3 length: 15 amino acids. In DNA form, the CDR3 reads TGTGCCAGCAGTATTGGGACAGGGAGTGGAAACACCGTATATTTT. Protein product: CASSIGTGSGNTVYF.

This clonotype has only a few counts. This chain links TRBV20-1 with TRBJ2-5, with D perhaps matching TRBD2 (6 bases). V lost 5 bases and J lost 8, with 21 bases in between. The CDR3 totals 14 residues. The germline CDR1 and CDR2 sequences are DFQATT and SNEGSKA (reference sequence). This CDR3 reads CSASRLAGGSTQYF. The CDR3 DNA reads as TGCAGTGCTTCGAGACTCGCCGGGGGTAGCACCCAGTACTTC.

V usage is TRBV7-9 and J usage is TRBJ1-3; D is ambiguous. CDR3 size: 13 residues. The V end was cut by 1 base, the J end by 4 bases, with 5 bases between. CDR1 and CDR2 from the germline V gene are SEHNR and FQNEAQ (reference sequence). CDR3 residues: CASSLVAGNTIYF. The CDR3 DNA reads TGTGCCAGCAGCTTAGTGGCCGGAAACACCATATATTTT.

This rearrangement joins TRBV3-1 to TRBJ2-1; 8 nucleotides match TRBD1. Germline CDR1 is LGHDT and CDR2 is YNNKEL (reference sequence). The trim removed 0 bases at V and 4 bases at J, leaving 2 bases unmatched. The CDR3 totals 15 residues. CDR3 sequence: CASSQDTGGYNEQFF. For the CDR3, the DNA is TGTGCCAGCAGCCAAGATACAGGGGGATACAATGAGCAGTTCTTC.

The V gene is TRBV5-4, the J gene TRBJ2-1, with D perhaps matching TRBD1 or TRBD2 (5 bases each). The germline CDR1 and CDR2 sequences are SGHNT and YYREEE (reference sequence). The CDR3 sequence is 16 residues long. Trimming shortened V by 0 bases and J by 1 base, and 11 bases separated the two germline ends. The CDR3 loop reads CASSLGVGPSYNEQFF. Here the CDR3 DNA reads TGTGCCAGCAGCTTGGGGGTGGGACCGTCCTACAATGAGCAGTTCTTC.

Here the CDR3 DNA reads TGCGCCAGCAGCTTGTCGTGGACTAGCGGCTCTGGGGCCAACGTCCTGACTTTC. Translation gives CASSLSWTSGSGANVLTF. This chain uses TRBV5-1 with TRBJ2-6; 10 bases line up with TRBD2. CDR1 is SGHRS, CDR2 YFSETQ, per germline. V lost 1 base, J lost 0 bases, and 4 bases stayed unmatched. This CDR3 has 18 residues.

In DNA form, the CDR3 reads TGCGCCAGCAGCCGCGACGGGGTAGCAGGGGCCAACGTCCTGACTTTC. It encodes CASSRDGVAGANVLTF. The chain has TRBV5-1 and TRBJ2-6, with TRBD2 as a possible D gene (5 bases). Germline V lookup: CDR1 SGHRS, CDR2 YFSETQ. V gave up 4 bases and J gave up 4 bases, with 15 bases separating them. This CDR3 is 16 amino acids long. The complete variable domain, with remaining parts taken from reference TRBV5-1 and TRBJ2-6, reads KAGVTQTPRYLIKTRGQQVTLSCSPISGHRSVSWYQQTPGQGLQFLFEYFSETQRNKGNFPGRFSGRQFSNSRSEMNVSTLELGDSALYLCASSRDGVAGANVLTFGAGSRLTVL.

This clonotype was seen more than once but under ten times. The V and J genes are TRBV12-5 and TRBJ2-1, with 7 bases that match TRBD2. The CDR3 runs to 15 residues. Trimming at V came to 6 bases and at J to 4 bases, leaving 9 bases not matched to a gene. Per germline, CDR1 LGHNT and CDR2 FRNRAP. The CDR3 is CASGEGIAGYNEQFF. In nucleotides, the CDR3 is TGTGCTAGTGGGGAGGGAATAGCGGGTTACAATGAGCAGTTCTTC.

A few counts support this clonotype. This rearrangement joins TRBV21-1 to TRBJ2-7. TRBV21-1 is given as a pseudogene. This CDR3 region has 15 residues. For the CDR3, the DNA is TGTGCCAGCAGCAAAGCTTGGGTGGCCTCCTACGAGCAGTACTTC. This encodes CASSKAWVASYEQYF.

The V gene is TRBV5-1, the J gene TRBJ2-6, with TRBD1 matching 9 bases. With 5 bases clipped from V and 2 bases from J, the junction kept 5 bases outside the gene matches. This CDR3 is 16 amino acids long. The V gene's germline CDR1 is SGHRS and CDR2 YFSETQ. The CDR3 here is CASRITGGTGANVLTF. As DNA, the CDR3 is TGCGCCAGCAGAATAACAGGGGGCACTGGGGCCAACGTCCTGACTTTC.